This TCR beta chain was identified during a study of identical twins. Overall study findings and caveats: Researchers reported weaker excess twin sharing in beta out-of-frame sequences. Insertions ran lower in abundant cord blood beta clonotypes, though not in memory repertoires. Researchers reported excess low generation probability among twin-shared out-of-frame alpha sequences.

A universal primer site arose from template switching, and cDNA bore unique molecular identifiers. TCRdb re-analysed the 5' RACE reads in MiXCR, keeping a single row per CDR3 protein. The sample lists 200,000 to 300,000 distinct CDR3 sequences, 8% to 11% seen once, with 9% to 10% in the top ten. Germline loops: CDR1 DFQATT, CDR2 SNEGSKA (reference sequence). The CDR3 is 13 residues long. V lost 1 base and J lost 4, with 9 bases in between. Of note for this clonotype: What it binds is not known.

The V call is TRBV20-1, the J call TRBJ2-3, with D unresolved. The source is a man aged 50 to 59 in good health. The specimen sequenced was memory T cells sorted from blood. For the CDR3, the DNA is TGCAGTGCTAGAGGAGGAGTTCCAGATACGCAGTATTTT. Translation gives CSARGGVPDTQYF.